What follows are 3 T cell receptor beta chains derived from one specimen sequenced in a study of PD-L1 blockade in urothelial cancer. Profiling relied on immunoSEQ multiplex PCR, and the TCRdb table lists in-frame clones only, not all of them. The repertoire includes 70,000 or so clones, around 84% of them detected once, and less than 5.5% sits in the top ten. The material was PBMCs, obtained around atezolizumab (anti-PD-L1) treatment. These receptors were obtained from a man aged 65-85 years with urothelial cancer.

The chain joins TRBV7-2 to TRBJ2-2; TRBD2 matches 9 bases. Germline loops: CDR1 SGHTA, CDR2 FQGNSA. Germline trimming cut 5 bases from V and 7 bases from J; bases unmatched to any gene: 8. The CDR3 spans 15 residues. DNA for the CDR3: TGTGCCAGCAGCCCGTTAGCGGGAGCCGACGGGGAGCTGTTTTTT. It codes for CASSPLAGADGELFF.

The chain employs TRBV28 and TRBJ2-4; TRBD2 matches at 10 bases. V was clipped by 3 bases and J by 6 bases; unmatched bases: 17. The CDR3 contains 19 residues. Germline V lookup: CDR1 MDHEN, CDR2 SYDVKM. The CDR3 sequence is CASSFWASGSPETGNIQYF. The DNA for the CDR3 is TGTGCCAGCAGTTTTTGGGCTAGCGGGAGCCCTGAAACCGGAAACATTCAGTACTTC.

The chain joins TRBV30 to TRBJ1-4, with D unclear. Per the germline V gene, CDR1 is GTSNPN and CDR2 is SVGIG (reference sequence). V lost 8 bases to trimming and J lost 5 bases, with 15 bases between them. The CDR3 has 13 residues. Written as DNA, the CDR3 is TGTGCCAGCACAGCCCCACCAAATGAAAAACTGTTTTTT. Protein: CASTAPPNEKLFF.